The clone carrying this TCR beta chain turned up a few times. Antigen unknown. The data derive from a study of beta chain features in type 1 diabetes. General study findings and limits: A greater similarity of naive, central memory and Treg TCRB repertoires was seen among patients than among healthy donors. The study found moderately but significantly shorter TCRB CDR3s in all four CD4+ subsets of Type 1 diabetes patients. Fewer junction insertions and more nucleotide deletions appeared in type 1 diabetes patients.

The CDR3 is made up of 12 amino acids. Looked up from germline, CDR1 is GTSNPN and CDR2 is SVGIG (reference sequence). Trimming shortened V by 4 bases and J by 7 bases, and 13 bases separated the two germline ends. Heparinised blood was drawn once per donor, averaging approximately 100 mL. All of the isolated RNA was reverse transcribed, so expressed TCRB transcripts were sequenced. Assay used: immunoSEQ multiplex PCR; TCRdb lists only in-frame clones, some missing. The table lists hundreds of thousands of clones, about an eighth of them singletons. V is TRBV30 and J is TRBJ1-2; D perhaps matches TRBD1 (5 bases). The sequence was collected from a man aged 18 to 29 with type 1 diabetes. The sequencing input was naive CD4+ T cells from blood. The CDR3 nucleotides read TGTGCCTGGACCCCCGGGGGTCCTGGCTACACCTTC. Its protein product is CAWTPGGPGYTF. Looking up the rest from reference TRBV30 and TRBJ1-2 gives the full variable domain: SQTIHQWPATLVQPVGSPLSLECTVEGTSNPNLYWYRQAAGRGLQLLFYSVGIGQISSEVPQNLSASRPQDRQFILSSKKLLLSDSGFYLCAWTPGGPGYTFGSGTRLTVV.